The entry below gives a single T cell receptor (beta chain) sequence along with its context. Its antigen specificity is not known. No base quality values were provided; no much bigger clone lies one nucleotide off. This record comes from a study of blood T cells in healthy people across ages (dated by TCRdb to 2013 to 2016). For context, the study as a whole: In model experiments, template switching captured roughly one uniquely barcoded TCR beta cDNA molecule for every two T cells. The study measured age-related changes in TCR beta repertoire diversity using deep sequencing normalized with unique cDNA molecular identifiers. Two additional independent replicas of 1 million unique cDNA reads from the same blood draw were analyzed for two donors (one aged 18 to 30 and one aged 80 or older). To avoid experimental bias, donors of different ages were distributed randomly across sequencing lanes. The donors were split into four age groups: young (average 16 years), middle-aged (roughly 39), aged (over 55) and long-lived (more than 80). Beyond this particular receptor, the publication reports: Observed TCR beta diversity per million T cells fell roughly linearly with age, and a significant reduction was already apparent by age about 38. Conclusive comparison of naive and antigen-experienced compartments was prevented by the profiling of bulk unsorted PBMCs. Because the CMV infection status of the donors was unknown, age-related changes in expanded clonotypes may potentially have been confounded. Compared with the aged group, more naive CD4+ T cells, fewer expanded clones and increased TCR diversity were shown by the long-lived group, suggesting age selection. The percentage of naive T cells measured by flow cytometry correlated strongly with observed TCR beta diversity. Estimates of total diversity based on one million sequenced T cells were regarded as lower bounds and as underestimates.

The roughly 39 donors, aged roughly 6 to 95 years, were systemically healthy Caucasian individuals from Russia. Ten milliliters of peripheral blood were collected from each donor into EDTA-treated Vacutainer tubes. Ficoll-Paque density-gradient centrifugation was used to isolate PBMCs, with at least 7 million per sample. Total RNA was extracted from PBMCs with Trizol reagent, with at least 6 micrograms obtained per sample. For every donor, flow cytometry on a PBMC aliquot measured the percentage of naive CD45RAhigh/CD27high T cells. From a lookup of the germline V gene (reference sequence), CDR1 and CDR2 are DFQATT and SNEGSKA. For this chain, trimming is 3 bases at the V end and 2 bases at the J end, and the number of junction bases without a gene match is 1. The CDR3 holds 14 amino acids from the cysteine to the phenylalanine. The DNA shown is the 42-base CDR3, in frame from base 1. Receptor libraries were prepared by 5' RACE. For sequencing, an Illumina HiSeq 2500 was employed. A second roughly 6 to 12 cycle PCR used a sample-barcoded 5' primer and a J-beta primer mix. A template-switch 5' adaptor carrying 12 random nucleotides introduced a unique molecular identifier onto each TCR beta cDNA molecule. At least 2.5 million CDR3-containing paired-end reads were obtained from each sample. All of the RNA was converted into first-strand cDNA using the Mint cDNA synthesis kit, with a TRBC-specific oligonucleotide serving as the primer. Following uracil-DNA glycosylase treatment, a first 18-cycle PCR with universal primers M1SS and BC2_uni_R was performed on all cDNA. On the study's bioinformatics: For normalization, 1 million high-quality reads, each with a distinct molecular identifier, were randomly selected from each sample. Reads with shared molecular identifiers were discarded instead of being binned into consensus sequences. CDR3 identification, clonotype clustering and error correction used MiTCR with a Q25 quality threshold and the strictest error-elimination algorithm. Lower-bound total TCR beta diversity was estimated with a nonparametric unseen species model using Euler transformation. TCRdb reran the public reads through fastp at Q25 and MiXCR, keeping productive beta chains. Each CDR3 protein gets just one entry, which takes the most common genes and DNA from the rows behind it. TCRdb, not the authors, supplied the V and J calls. Here the sample has 700,000 or so distinct CDR3 sequences; 22% occur a single time. The ten largest clones take up approximately 20% of the sample.

Sequencing was done on a sample of blood. The clonotype originates from a man between 65 and 85 years old in good health. Rearrangement joined TRBV20-1 to TRBJ2-7; a stretch of 13 junction bases matches TRBD2. The CDR3 is CSASGLAGAYEQYF. In nucleotide form, the sequence is TGCAGTGCTAGTGGACTAGCGGGGGCCTACGAGCAGTACTTC.